Sequencing of this T cell receptor beta chain was carried out in a study of T cells in Graves' hyperthyroidism and ophthalmopathy (dated by TCRdb to the late 2010s). Looking at the study overall: Peripheral blood samples were taken at initial diagnosis, before any treatment was given. A discovery cohort of roughly 96 patients, about 44 with Graves' ophthalmopathy and approximately 57 with stable Graves' hyperthyroidism, was used to find distinguishing TCR V-J signatures. Prospective prediction of ophthalmopathy was tested in an independent validation cohort of about 19 hyperthyroidism patients and roughly 16 patients who later progressed to ophthalmopathy. The 95 to 100 discovery patients were randomly split 7:3 into training and test sets. The study also compared thyroid tissue and blood T-cell repertoires from five or six Graves' hyperthyroidism patients. Following sampling, methimazole starting at 30 mg daily was given to hyperthyroidism patients, and high-dose intravenous methylprednisolone was given to ophthalmopathy patients. TCR Vbeta CDR3 sequencing of approximately 140 peripheral blood samples (over 40 ophthalmopathy, over 70 hyperthyroidism and around 17 progressor patients) is reported in the paper.

The germline V gene sets CDR1 to SGHDT and CDR2 to YYEEEE. The CDR3 measures 14 amino acids from cysteine to phenylalanine. Only the CDR3 DNA is retained, 42 bases long and in frame from the first base. At the junction V is shortened by 1 base and J by 2 bases, with 10 bases in between. Here is what the overall study found, with its caveats: Ophthalmopathy was separated from stable hyperthyroidism by a 13 V-J signature model, with approximately 86% sensitivity and 81% to 82% specificity obtained in cross-validation and 80%/75% obtained in testing. During validation, the model predicted progression to ophthalmopathy a median of roughly 7.1 months ahead of onset, with 60% to 71% sensitivity and 72% to 85% specificity. Most expanded thyroid clonotypes (frequency above 0.001) were also detected in blood, suggesting blood repertoires may reflect thyroid immune responses. No statistical method was used to fix the sample size in advance, and group allocation was not hidden from the investigators.

Stable Graves' hyperthyroidism was defined as the absence of progression to ophthalmopathy over 18 months of follow-up. Hyperthyroidism patients were aged 18 to 65 years and newly diagnosed, with disease duration of less than 2 months. Exclusion was applied to patients with uncontrolled infections, other autoimmune diseases, pregnancy or lactation. Diagnoses were established on the basis of clinical symptoms, serum thyroxine and TRAb, thyroid ultrasound, and orbital computed tomography. Ficoll-Paque density gradient centrifugation was used to isolate PBMCs from approximately 11 ml of fresh peripheral blood. Total RNA was extracted with Trizol reagent, and quality was checked on an Agilent 2100 Bioanalyzer. This clonotype was detected many times. Its antigen target is currently unknown. Base qualities were left out, and no much larger clone turns up one base away. Amplification of TCR beta CDR3 regions was carried out from RNA transcripts. A first-round RT-PCR of the TCR CDR3 used the HTBI primer set with the Qiagen OneStep RT-PCR kit. Libraries were constructed in a second round of multiplex PCR, after which size selection and purification were performed. Sequencing of the libraries was done on an Illumina HiSeq2000 using paired-end 100 bp reads. From the authors' description of their analysis: SOAPnuke was used to process the raw data, removing reads that contained adapters or uncalled bases, had a mean Phred below 15, or lacked an exact match to the constant primer or identifier. High-quality paired reads were merged using COPE v1.2.5, and each unique nucleotide sequence was defined as a clonotype. Clonotypes were aligned to IMGT TRBV, TRBD and TRBJ reference segments using MiTCR v1.1. The analysis was restricted to V-J combinations with a frequency above 0.0001, which together covered 99.2% of the repertoires. The TCS score was defined as F50 (clonal expansion) divided by E x V (chaos), with BLOSUM62-based TCRdist calculated between CDR3 peptides within each V-J. Welch's t-statistics and random forest reduced roughly 540 V-J features to roughly 13, which were used in a naive Bayes classifier (R e1071). TCRdb reprocessing: public reads trimmed at Q25 with fastp, clones called with MiXCR, in-frame beta chains kept. Identical CDR3 proteins give one entry, which carries the most common genes and DNA. TCRdb's processing, not the authors' own work, is the source of the V and J calls. The sample table shows 380,000 or so distinct CDR3 sequences, and approximately 19% are seen once. The leading ten clones occupy around 3.6% of the sample.

This sequence was found in a woman aged 18-29 years with Graves' hyperthyroidism. This chain is built from TRBV5-6 and TRBJ2-7; TRBD2 is perhaps the D gene, given 5 matching bases. Sequences were obtained from blood. The sequenced DNA is TGTGCCAGCAGCTTGTATCAACTAGCCTACGAGCAGTACTTC. It codes for CASSLYQLAYEQYF.